This T cell receptor beta chain emerged from a study of T cell repertoires in cytomegalovirus infection. As regards this clonotype: Its antigen is not known.

General study points: Of the TCR beta families, the public ones yielded a cumulative frequency that identified carriers of CMV plus the relevant HLA.

Germline values: CDR1 SGHTA, CDR2 FQGNSA. The CDR3 totals 14 residues. V lost 5 bases, J lost 5 bases, and 6 bases stayed unmatched. TCRdb reprocessed the reads with MiXCR, giving one entry per CDR3 protein. The sample consists of around 550,000 distinct CDR3 sequences, approximately 25% of them appearing once. This receptor was taken from a human donor in good health (CMV status not recorded). Some clones in this sample may be carry-over from other donors' samples. The J gene is TRBJ2-5, the V gene TRBV7-2; TRBD1 matches 9 bases. The sequencing input was PBMCs. In nucleotides, the CDR3 is TGTGCCAGCAGCCGAATGACAGGGGGGGAGACCCAGTACTTC. Amino acid sequence: CASSRMTGGETQYF. Drawing the rest from reference TRBV7-2 and TRBJ2-5, the complete variable domain is GAGVSQSPSNKVTEKGKDVELRCDPISGHTALYWYRQSLGQGLEFLIYFQGNSAPDKSGLPSDRFSAERTGGSVSTLTIQRTQQEDSAVYLCASSRMTGGETQYFGPGTRLLVL.